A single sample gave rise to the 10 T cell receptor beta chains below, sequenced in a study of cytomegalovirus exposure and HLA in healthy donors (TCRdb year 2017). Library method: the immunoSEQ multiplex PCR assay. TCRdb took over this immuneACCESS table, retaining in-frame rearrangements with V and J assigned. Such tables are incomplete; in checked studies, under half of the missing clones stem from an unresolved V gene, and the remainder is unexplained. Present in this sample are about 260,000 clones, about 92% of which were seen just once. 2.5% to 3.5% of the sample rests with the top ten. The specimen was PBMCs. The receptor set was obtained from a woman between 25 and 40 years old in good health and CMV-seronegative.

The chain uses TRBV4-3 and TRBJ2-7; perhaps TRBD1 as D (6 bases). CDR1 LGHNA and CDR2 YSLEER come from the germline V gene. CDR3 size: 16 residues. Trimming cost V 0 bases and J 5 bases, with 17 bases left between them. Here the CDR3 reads CASSQEEAGAGHEQYF. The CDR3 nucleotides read TGCGCCAGCAGCCAAGAGGAGGCAGGGGCTGGCCACGAGCAGTACTTC.

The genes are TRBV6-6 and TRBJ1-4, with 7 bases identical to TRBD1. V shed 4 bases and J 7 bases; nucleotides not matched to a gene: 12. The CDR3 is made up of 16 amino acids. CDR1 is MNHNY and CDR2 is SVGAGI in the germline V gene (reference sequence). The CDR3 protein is CASSSTRMGQFEKLFF. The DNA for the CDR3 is TGTGCCAGCAGTTCAACTCGTATGGGACAGTTTGAAAAACTGTTTTTT.

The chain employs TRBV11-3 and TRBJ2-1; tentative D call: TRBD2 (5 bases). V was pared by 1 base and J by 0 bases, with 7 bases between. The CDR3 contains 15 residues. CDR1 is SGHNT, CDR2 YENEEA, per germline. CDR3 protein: CASSLGGLSYNEQFF. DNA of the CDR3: TGTGCCAGCAGCTTAGGAGGGCTCTCCTACAATGAGCAGTTCTTC.

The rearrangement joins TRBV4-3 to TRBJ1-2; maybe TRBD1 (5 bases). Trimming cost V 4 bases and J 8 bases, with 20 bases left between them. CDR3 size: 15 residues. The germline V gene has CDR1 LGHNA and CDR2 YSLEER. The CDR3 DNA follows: TGCGCCAGCAGCCCCCCTCTCGTGGGGCAGGACGGCTACACCTTC. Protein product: CASSPPLVGQDGYTF.

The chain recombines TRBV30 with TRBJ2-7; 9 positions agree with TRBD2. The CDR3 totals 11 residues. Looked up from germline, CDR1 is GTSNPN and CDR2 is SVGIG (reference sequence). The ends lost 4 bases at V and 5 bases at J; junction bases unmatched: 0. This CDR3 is CAWTSGNEQYF. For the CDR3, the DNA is TGTGCCTGGACTAGCGGGAACGAGCAGTACTTC.

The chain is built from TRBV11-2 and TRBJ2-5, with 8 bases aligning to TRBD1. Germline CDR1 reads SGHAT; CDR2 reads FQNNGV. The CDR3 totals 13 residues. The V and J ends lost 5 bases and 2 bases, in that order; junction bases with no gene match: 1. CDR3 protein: CASSRDRQETQYF. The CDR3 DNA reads TGTGCCAGCAGCCGGGACAGGCAAGAGACCCAGTACTTC.

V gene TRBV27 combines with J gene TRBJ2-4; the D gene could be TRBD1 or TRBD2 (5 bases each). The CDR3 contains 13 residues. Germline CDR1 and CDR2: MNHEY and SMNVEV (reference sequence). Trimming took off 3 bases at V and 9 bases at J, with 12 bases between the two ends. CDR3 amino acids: CASSFQGDGIQYF. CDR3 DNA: TGTGCCAGCAGTTTTCAAGGGGACGGCATTCAGTACTTC.

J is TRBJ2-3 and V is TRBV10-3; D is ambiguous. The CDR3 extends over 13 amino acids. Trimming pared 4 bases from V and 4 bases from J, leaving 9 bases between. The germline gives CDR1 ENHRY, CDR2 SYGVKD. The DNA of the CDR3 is TGTGCCATCAGTGGTGGTCGGGCAGATACGCAGTATTTT. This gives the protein CAISGGRADTQYF.

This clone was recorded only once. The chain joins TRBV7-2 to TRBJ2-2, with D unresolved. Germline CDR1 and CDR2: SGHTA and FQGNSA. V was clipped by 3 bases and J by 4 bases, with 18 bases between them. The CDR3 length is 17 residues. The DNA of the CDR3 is TGTGCCAGCAGCTTCCCAGCCTTCTTGGATCTCACCGGGGAGCTGTTTTTT. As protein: CASSFPAFLDLTGELFF.

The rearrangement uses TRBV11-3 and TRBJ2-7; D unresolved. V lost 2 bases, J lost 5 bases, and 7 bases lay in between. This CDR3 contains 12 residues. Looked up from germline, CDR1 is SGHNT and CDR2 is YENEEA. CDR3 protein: CASSLNSHEQYF. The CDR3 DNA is TGTGCCAGCAGCTTAAACTCACACGAGCAGTACTTC.